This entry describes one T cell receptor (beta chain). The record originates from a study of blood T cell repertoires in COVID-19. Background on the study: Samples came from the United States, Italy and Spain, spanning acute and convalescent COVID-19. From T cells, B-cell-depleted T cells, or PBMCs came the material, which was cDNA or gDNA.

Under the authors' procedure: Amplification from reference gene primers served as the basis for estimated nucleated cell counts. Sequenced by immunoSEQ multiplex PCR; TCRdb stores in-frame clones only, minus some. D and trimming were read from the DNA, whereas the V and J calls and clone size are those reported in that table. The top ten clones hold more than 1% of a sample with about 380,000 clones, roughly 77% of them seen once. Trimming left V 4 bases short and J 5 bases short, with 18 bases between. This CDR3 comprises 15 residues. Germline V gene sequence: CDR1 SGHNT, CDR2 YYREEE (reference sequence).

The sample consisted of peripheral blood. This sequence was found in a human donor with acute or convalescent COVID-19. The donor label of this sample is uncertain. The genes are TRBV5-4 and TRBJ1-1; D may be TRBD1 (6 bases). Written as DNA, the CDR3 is TGTGCCAGCAGCCCCTGGTTGGGGGCCAGAACTGAAGCTTTCTTT. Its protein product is CASSPWLGARTEAFF. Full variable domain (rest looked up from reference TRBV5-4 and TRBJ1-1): ETGVTQSPTHLIKTRGQQVTLRCSSQSGHNTVSWYQQALGQGPQFIFQYYREEENGRGNFPPRFSGLQFPNYSSELNVNALELDDSALYLCASSPWLGARTEAFFGQGTRLTVV.